This T cell receptor beta chain was sequenced for a study of blood T cell repertoires in COVID-19. Original data processing: The authors estimated nucleated cell counts from reference gene primer amplification. Assay used: immunoSEQ multiplex PCR; TCRdb lists only in-frame clones, some missing. That table is the source of V, J and clone size, and D and trimming were worked out from the DNA. The sample comprises over 85,000 clones, about 88% of which are singletons, and about 17% rests with the top ten. V lost 7 bases and J 10 bases, leaving 13 bases between the germline ends. Germline CDR1 reads SNHLY; CDR2 reads FYNNEI. CDR3 length: 11 amino acids.

Sequencing was done on a sample of peripheral blood. The receptor's source is an elderly woman with acute or convalescent COVID-19. The V gene is TRBV2, the J gene TRBJ1-1, with D perhaps TRBD1 (5 bases). The CDR3 DNA is TGTGCCAGCAATGCCCTTCAGGGAGCTTTCTTT. It yields the protein CASNALQGAFF.